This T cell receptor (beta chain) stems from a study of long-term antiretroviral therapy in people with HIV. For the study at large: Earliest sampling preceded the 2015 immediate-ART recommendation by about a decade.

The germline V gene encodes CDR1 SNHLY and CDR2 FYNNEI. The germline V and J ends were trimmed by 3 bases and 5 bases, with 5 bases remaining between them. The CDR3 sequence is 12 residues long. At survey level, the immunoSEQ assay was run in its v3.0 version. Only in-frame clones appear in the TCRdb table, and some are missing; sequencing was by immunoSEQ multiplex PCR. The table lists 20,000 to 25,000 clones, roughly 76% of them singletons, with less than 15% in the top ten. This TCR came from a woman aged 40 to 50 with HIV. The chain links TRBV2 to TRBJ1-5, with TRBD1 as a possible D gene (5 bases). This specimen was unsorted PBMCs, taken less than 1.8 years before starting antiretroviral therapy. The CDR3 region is CASSDRDQPQHF. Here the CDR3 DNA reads TGTGCCAGCAGTGACAGGGATCAGCCCCAGCATTTT.